The 26 T cell receptor beta chains below come from one sample, sequenced in a study of T-cell memory formation after mild COVID-19 (dated by TCRdb to the early 2020s). Libraries were prepared through 5' RACE. The sequencer listed for this sample is Illumina NovaSeq 6000. TCRdb passed the public sequencing reads through fastp at Q25 and MiXCR, retaining productive beta sequences. Rows matching on CDR3 protein sequence are summarized as one entry with the most common DNA and genes. The sample profile shows some 68,000 distinct CDR3 sequences; 16% of them were found once. The ten largest account for about 33% of the sample. The sample was PBMCs or a T cell subset sorted from them (not recorded which). The receptors were sampled from an adult woman who had mild COVID-19 (a few samples of this study predate the infection). The sample titles of this study are shuffled in the database, so cell type and time point are left out; the donor was told from shared clones.

This clonotype was detected only a few times. This rearrangement joins TRBV27 to TRBJ2-5, with D possibly being TRBD1 or TRBD2 (5 bases each). The CDR3 contains 14 residues. Germline V gives CDR1 MNHEY, CDR2 SMNVEV (reference sequence). V lost 4 bases and J 6 bases, leaving 15 bases between the germline ends. CDR3 region: CASSSGLGEKTQYF. DNA of the CDR3: TGTGCCAGCAGTTCGGGGTTGGGGGAAAAGACCCAGTACTTC.

This clonotype came up a few times. The chain's CDR3 is CASSQDLRGLSTLGTDTQYF. The CDR3 DNA reads TGTGCCAGCAGCCAAGATCTAAGGGGACTCTCAACACTGGGCACAGATACGCAGTATTTT. The V and J genes are TRBV3-1 and TRBJ2-3; the D gene is possibly TRBD2 (6 bases). Trimming cost V 0 bases and J 1 base, with 23 bases left between them. Per the germline V gene, CDR1 is LGHDT and CDR2 is YNNKEL (reference sequence). The length of the CDR3 is 20 residues.

This clonotype occurred a few times. The chain recombines TRBV12-3 or TRBV12-4 with TRBJ2-2; TRBD1 is a possible D gene (6 bases). The CDR3 runs to 15 residues. Between the trimmed V and J ends, which lost 3 bases and 4 bases, there was a span of 12 bases. The CDR3 DNA follows: TGTGCCAGCAGTTTTGTACAGGGATCCACCGGGGAGCTGTTTTTT. Amino acid sequence: CASSFVQGSTGELFF.

A few counts support this clonotype. The chain links TRBV5-6 to TRBJ2-5; perhaps D is TRBD1 or TRBD2 (5 bases each). The CDR3 is 14 amino acids. Trimming removed 5 bases from V and 5 bases from J, with 16 bases in between. Germline CDR1 reads SGHDT; CDR2 reads YYEEEE. CDR3 DNA sequence: TGTGCCAGCAGGAGCGGCAGGGTCTACGAGACCCAGTACTTC. Translated: CASRSGRVYETQYF.

V gene TRBV7-3 combines with J gene TRBJ2-3; 7 bases line up with TRBD1. V gave up 6 bases and J gave up 1 base; unmatched junction bases: 4. From germline, CDR1 is SGHTA and CDR2 FQGTGA. The CDR3 has 14 residues. The CDR3 nucleotides read TGTGCCAGCAGGTCCACAGGGGGCACAGATACGCAGTATTTT. Its translation: CASRSTGGTDTQYF.

The V gene is TRBV27, the J gene TRBJ2-4, with 10 bases aligning to TRBD1. This CDR3 spans 14 amino acids. Germline CDR1 and CDR2: MNHEY and SMNVEV (reference sequence). The trim removed 6 bases at V and 6 bases at J, leaving 5 bases unmatched. The CDR3 sequence is CASRGDRGRNIQYF. Written as DNA, the CDR3 is TGTGCCAGCAGGGGGGACAGGGGTAGAAACATTCAGTACTTC.

In the case of this clonotype: The junction and the germline gene differ at one end; a read error may be behind it. V gene TRBV6-1 combines with J gene TRBJ1-5; a weak D match, TRBD1 (5 bases). The germline V gene has CDR1 MNHNS and CDR2 SASEGT. The CDR3 runs to 16 residues. CDR3 DNA sequence: TGTGCCAGCAGCTCTGTAGGGGAGGATAGCAGTCAGCCCCAGCATTTT. This translates into CASSSVGEDSSQPQHF.

This chain connects TRBV7-6 to TRBJ2-7; perhaps TRBD1 as D (6 bases). The CDR3 is made up of 15 amino acids. Germline V gene lookup returns CDR1 SGHVS and CDR2 FNYEAQ. V lost 5 bases to trimming and J lost 5 bases, with 19 bases between them. The CDR3 region is CASSPSPSGVHEQYF. CDR3 in DNA: TGTGCCAGCAGCCCTAGTCCGTCAGGGGTTCACGAGCAGTACTTC.

The chain couples TRBV5-1 to TRBJ1-1, with D tentatively TRBD1 (6 bases). Germline CDR1 and CDR2: SGHRS and YFSETQ. This CDR3 contains 14 residues. V lost 4 bases to trimming and J lost 6 bases, with 16 bases between them. CDR3 coding DNA: TGCGCCAGCAGCCTGGGGGCGGGTGTCGCTGAAGCTTTCTTT. It specifies CASSLGAGVAEAFF.

This clonotype has only a few counts. The chain employs TRBV5-1 and TRBJ1-5, with no clear D. Trimming removed 0 bases at V and 0 bases at J, with 10 bases between. Germline-derived CDR1 and CDR2 are SGHRS and YFSETQ. CDR3 size: 16 residues. DNA of the CDR3: TGCGCCAGCAGCTTGGTTAGCCGCGATAGCAATCAGCCCCAGCATTTT. Its protein product is CASSLVSRDSNQPQHF.

The chain carries TRBV5-1 and TRBJ2-7; 7 bases are a match to TRBD2. V lost 5 bases, J lost 0 bases, and 8 bases stayed unmatched. There are 15 residues in the CDR3. CDR1 is SGHRS, CDR2 YFSETQ, per germline. CDR3 sequence reads: CASSHTAGSSYEQYF. The CDR3, as DNA: TGCGCCAGCAGTCACACAGCGGGGAGCTCCTACGAGCAGTACTTC.

There are a few counts of this clonotype. For the CDR3, the DNA is TGCGCCAGCAGCTTGGAGCTGACAAGGGACACTAATTACGAGCAGTACTTC. Translating it yields CASSLELTRDTNYEQYF. The V gene is TRBV5-1, the J gene TRBJ2-7; tentatively, D is TRBD1 (6 bases). Between the trimmed V and J ends, which lost 0 bases and 4 bases, there was a span of 20 bases. Germline V gives CDR1 SGHRS, CDR2 YFSETQ. The CDR3 has 17 residues.

This clonotype was counted only a few times. The chain has TRBV18 and TRBJ1-1; unclear D gene. This CDR3 is built from 13 residues. The V gene lost 2 bases and the J gene lost 0 bases, with 4 bases spanning the gap. Germline CDR1 reads KGHSH; CDR2 reads LQKENI. The CDR3 here is CASSPMVNTEAFF. In DNA form, the CDR3 reads TGTGCCAGCTCACCAATGGTGAACACTGAAGCTTTCTTT.

The chain couples TRBV12-3 or TRBV12-4 to TRBJ2-2, with a tentative D call TRBD1 (6 bases). This CDR3 spans 15 amino acids. V lost 3 bases to trimming and J lost 6 bases, with 14 bases between them. The CDR3 sequence is CASSFAKGVPGELFF. The CDR3 bases are TGTGCCAGCAGTTTCGCAAAGGGGGTTCCCGGGGAGCTGTTTTTT.

There are a few counts of this clonotype. This chain joins TRBV4-3 and TRBJ2-7; a weak D match, TRBD2 (5 bases). Germline CDR1 and CDR2: LGHNA and YSLEER. The germline V and J ends were trimmed by 4 bases and 2 bases, with 12 bases remaining between them. The CDR3 extends over 14 amino acids. Here the CDR3 DNA reads TGCGCCAGCAGCCTGGACTTCGGAGCCTACGAGCAGTACTTC. Protein: CASSLDFGAYEQYF.

This clonotype has a handful of counts. The chain links TRBV5-1 to TRBJ2-1; TRBD2 is a possible D gene (6 bases). Germline assignment: CDR1 SGHRS and CDR2 YFSETQ. V was clipped by 5 bases and J by 4 bases, with 16 bases between them. The CDR3 consists of 15 residues. The CDR3 sequence is CASSSGLEQYNEQFF. For the CDR3, the DNA is TGCGCCAGCAGTTCGGGACTGGAACAGTACAATGAGCAGTTCTTC.

V gene TRBV7-9 combines with J gene TRBJ1-1, with D unclear. This CDR3 comprises 12 residues. CDR1 and CDR2 (germline): SEHNR, FQNEAQ (reference sequence). Between the trimmed V and J ends, which lost 11 bases and 4 bases, there was a span of 14 bases. Written as DNA, the CDR3 is TGTGCCTCTCGGGGTAGGAGCACTGAAGCTTTCTTT. Encoded protein: CASRGRSTEAFF.

J is TRBJ1-1 and V is TRBV7-9; perhaps TRBD1 as D (5 bases). Germline values: CDR1 SEHNR, CDR2 FQNEAQ (reference sequence). CDR3 length equals 17 residues. V shed 0 bases and J shed 3 bases, with 17 bases lying between them. The CDR3 is CASSLAKAGPKDTEAFF. DNA for the CDR3: TGTGCCAGCAGCTTAGCAAAGGCAGGGCCGAAAGACACTGAAGCTTTCTTT.

This clonotype was counted between two and nine times. This chain uses TRBV5-1 with TRBJ2-6; D is undetermined. The CDR3 runs to 15 residues. V was shortened by 5 bases and J by 4 bases, with 13 bases between the two germline ends. Looked up from germline, CDR1 is SGHRS and CDR2 is YFSETQ. The CDR3 is CASSETQWGANVLTF. The CDR3 DNA reads TGCGCCAGCAGTGAGACCCAGTGGGGGGCCAACGTCCTGACTTTC.

The rearrangement links TRBV12-3 or TRBV12-4 to TRBJ2-1, with 13 bases that match TRBD2. This CDR3 is built from 19 residues. The junction had 6 bases not matched to a gene; V was cut back by 0 bases and J by 1 base. The CDR3 loop is CASSLALAGGPGSYNEQFF. The CDR3 nucleotides read TGTGCCAGCAGTTTAGCACTAGCGGGAGGGCCGGGATCCTACAATGAGCAGTTCTTC.

The genes are TRBV5-1 and TRBJ2-2, with TRBD1 identical over 8 bases. In germline, CDR1 is SGHRS, CDR2 YFSETQ. CDR3 size: 14 residues. V lost 5 bases to trimming and J lost 1 base; unmatched junction nucleotides: 1. This chain's CDR3 is CASRGQENTGELFF. The CDR3 coding sequence is TGCGCCAGCAGGGGACAGGAGAACACCGGGGAGCTGTTTTTT.

This clonotype was recorded a few times. The rearrangement links TRBV19 to TRBJ2-7; 9 positions agree with TRBD1. The CDR3 covers 14 residues. Germline V lookup: CDR1 LNHDA, CDR2 SQIVND (reference sequence). J gave up 2 bases and V 4 bases, and 3 bases lay outside the gene matches. CDR3 bases: TGTGCCAGTAGTAGCGGGACAGGGACCTACGAGCAGTACTTC. This translates into CASSSGTGTYEQYF.

The chain combines TRBV12-3 or TRBV12-4 with TRBJ1-5; 7 bases line up with TRBD1. Trimming removed 5 bases from V and 0 bases from J; junction bases left unmatched: 7. The CDR3 contains 16 residues. The CDR3 sequence is CASSPGQTYSNQPQHF. CDR3 DNA sequence: TGTGCCAGCAGTCCGGGACAGACCTATAGCAATCAGCCCCAGCATTTT.

This clonotype was counted ten times or more. The chain carries TRBV23-1 and TRBJ2-1, with 8 bases aligning to TRBD1. TRBV23-1 is marked as an open reading frame, function uncertain. J gave up 7 bases and V 3 bases, and 8 bases lay outside the gene matches. There are 15 residues in the CDR3. Written as DNA, the CDR3 is TGCGCCAGCAGTCACGGGGCCCGACAGGGGAATGAGCAGTTCTTC. It is translated as CASSHGARQGNEQFF.

This clonotype was counted a few times. This sequence joins TRBV27 and TRBJ2-1; 10 nucleotides line up with TRBD2. CDR3 size: 15 residues. In germline, CDR1 is MNHEY, CDR2 SMNVEV (reference sequence). The J segment lost 7 bases and the V segment lost 5 bases, leaving 8 bases of the junction unmatched. The chain's CDR3 is CASSMRLAGMNEQFF. The CDR3 DNA is TGTGCCAGCAGTATGCGACTAGCGGGCATGAATGAGCAGTTCTTC.

This clonotype came up a few times. The chain combines TRBV9 with TRBJ2-3, with 7 bases aligning to TRBD2. Per germline, CDR1 SGDLS and CDR2 YYNGEE. The CDR3 consists of 15 residues. Losses at the gene ends were 2 bases for V and 3 bases for J; bases not matched to a gene: 6. CDR3 sequence (DNA): TGTGCCAGCAGCGTCAACCAGCGGGGTACAGATACGCAGTATTTT. This translates into CASSVNQRGTDTQYF.